One sample yielded the 14 T cell receptor beta chains listed below, sequenced in a study of memory CD4+ T cells and cytomegalovirus serostatus. Single viable CD3+CD4+CD8-CD45RO+ cells were sorted as the memory CD4+ T cells. Sequenced by immunoSEQ multiplex PCR; TCRdb stores in-frame clones only, minus some. The data show some 59,000 clones, 75% to 85% seen once. The sequenced sample consisted of memory CD4+ T cells from blood. The source is an adult in good health and CMV-seronegative.

The V and J genes are TRBV5-1 and TRBJ1-2; 7 bases align to TRBD1. This CDR3 is built from 14 residues. Trimming removed 4 bases from V and 7 bases from J; junction bases left unmatched: 10. Germline V gene lookup returns CDR1 SGHRS and CDR2 YFSETQ. CDR3 DNA sequence: TGCGCCAGCAGCCCGGGACAGTCGACGGGTGGCTACACCTTC. Translated: CASSPGQSTGGYTF.

The chain has TRBV10-3 and TRBJ2-5; weak D call: TRBD1 (6 bases). This CDR3 region has 12 residues. CDR1 is ENHRY and CDR2 is SYGVKD in the germline V gene. The ends were cut back, 6 bases at V and 5 bases at J, with 10 bases in the middle. This chain's CDR3 is CAISQQGETQYF. The CDR3 DNA reads as TGTGCCATCAGCCAGCAGGGGGAGACCCAGTACTTC.

This clone was recorded only once. The chain uses TRBV5-6 and TRBJ2-2; D remains ambiguous. This CDR3 comprises 12 residues. CDR1 is SGHDT and CDR2 is YYEEEE in the germline V gene. Trimming shortened V by 4 bases and J by 7 bases, and 8 bases separated the two germline ends. CDR3 residues: CASSLPVGELFF. CDR3 in DNA: TGTGCCAGCAGCCTACCTGTCGGGGAGCTGTTTTTT. Using reference TRBV5-6 and TRBJ2-2 for the parts outside the CDR3, the full variable domain is DAGVTQSPTHLIKTRGQQVTLRCSPKSGHDTVSWYQQALGQGPQFIFQYYEEEERQRGNFPDRFSGHQFPNYSSELNVNALLLGDSALYLCASSLPVGELFFGEGSRLTVL.

This clone was recorded once. This chain uses TRBV5-1 with TRBJ1-2, with TRBD1 matching over 8 bases. CDR1 is SGHRS, CDR2 YFSETQ, per germline. The CDR3 covers 15 residues. Germline trimming cut 4 bases from V and 4 bases from J; bases unmatched to any gene: 9. The CDR3 DNA reads TGCGCCAGCAGCACTGGACAGGGATCCCTCTATGGCTACACCTTC. As protein: CASSTGQGSLYGYTF.

Points on this clone: An end of the junction does not agree with germline; a read error may underlie this. The genes are TRBV6-5 and TRBJ1-3, with TRBD1 matching 7 bases. The CDR3 has 15 amino acids. Per germline, CDR1 MNHEY and CDR2 SVGAGI. Here the CDR3 DNA reads TGTGCCGGCAGACGACAGGGACGCTCTGGAAACACCATATATTTT. Translated: CAGRRQGRSGNTIYF.

The chain has TRBV7-6 and TRBJ2-5; a weak D match, TRBD1 (6 bases). Germline V gene lookup returns CDR1 SGHVS and CDR2 FNYEAQ. The CDR3 spans 14 residues. Trimming shortened V by 1 base and J by 1 base, and 7 bases separated the two germline ends. Here the CDR3 reads CASSLDRAQETQYF. The DNA of the CDR3 is TGTGCCAGCAGCTTAGACAGGGCCCAAGAGACCCAGTACTTC.

The rearrangement links TRBV28 to TRBJ2-7, with 7 bases fitting TRBD1. There are 15 residues in the CDR3. Germline CDR1 reads MDHEN; CDR2 reads SYDVKM. J lost 2 bases, V lost 6 bases, and 10 bases had no gene match. CDR3 DNA: TGTGCCAGCAGCTCCCTGACAGGGCCCCCCTACGAGCAGTACTTC. This gives the protein CASSSLTGPPYEQYF. Drawing the rest from reference TRBV28 and TRBJ2-7, the complete variable domain is DVKVTQSSRYLVKRTGEKVFLECVQDMDHENMFWYRQDPGLGLRLIYFSYDVKMKEKGDIPEGYSVSREKKERFSLILESASTNQTSMYLCASSSLTGPPYEQYFGPGTRLTVT.

The chain is built from TRBV6-4 and TRBJ1-2; D is possibly TRBD1 (5 bases). This CDR3 is built from 15 residues. V gave up 0 bases and J gave up 5 bases, with 13 bases separating them. Germline CDR1 MRHNA, CDR2 SNTAGT. The CDR3 DNA reads TGTGCCAGCAGTGACTCCGGGACGCCGAAATATGGCTACACCTTC. Protein: CASSDSGTPKYGYTF.

This clone occurred a few times. The chain combines TRBV2 with TRBJ1-1; 10 bases are a match to TRBD1. The CDR3 consists of 13 residues. Germline V gene data show CDR1 as SNHLY and CDR2 as FYNNEI. Trimming removed 4 bases from V and 4 bases from J; junction bases left unmatched: 0. The CDR3 is CASSGDRGTEAFF. CDR3 bases: TGTGCCAGCAGTGGGGACAGGGGCACTGAAGCTTTCTTT. The full variable domain, its missing parts supplied by reference TRBV2 and TRBJ1-1, is EPEVTQTPSHQVTQMGQEVILRCVPISNHLYFYWYRQILGQKVEFLVSFYNNEISEKSEIFDDQFSVERPDGSNFTLKIRSTKLEDSAMYFCASSGDRGTEAFFGQGTRLTVV.

The chain couples TRBV1 to TRBJ2-5; no check of the table's D call, TRBD2, against the DNA was made. TRBV1 is shown as a pseudogene. CDR3 length equals 17 residues. In nucleotides, the CDR3 is TGCACCAGCAGCCGGGGGGAGGCCAGGGACTCCCAAGAGACCCAGTACTTC. Protein: CTSSRGEARDSQETQYF.

The chain uses TRBV27 and TRBJ1-5, with a weak D call TRBD1 (6 bases). CDR3 length: 14 residues. Germline CDR1 MNHEY, CDR2 SMNVEV (reference sequence). Trimming left V 0 bases short and J 5 bases short, with 8 bases between. CDR3 residues: CASSLSGGDQPQHF. DNA of the CDR3: TGTGCCAGCAGTTTATCAGGGGGGGATCAGCCCCAGCATTTT.

The V gene is TRBV7-2, the J gene TRBJ2-1; D is uncertain. The V gene's germline CDR1 is SGHTA and CDR2 FQGNSA. Trimming shortened V by 8 bases and J by 9 bases, and 8 bases separated the two germline ends. This CDR3 comprises 10 residues. For the CDR3, the DNA is TGTGCCAGCGCCCGCAGTGAGCAGTTCTTC. This sequence encodes CASARSEQFF.

The chain recombines TRBV5-8 with TRBJ1-1; maybe TRBD1 (5 bases). V lost 4 bases to trimming and J lost 0 bases, with 10 bases between them. The CDR3 spans 14 residues. Looked up from germline, CDR1 is SGHTS and CDR2 is YDEGEE. CDR3 sequence reads: CASSAGRLNTEAFF. CDR3 in DNA: TGTGCCAGCAGCGCGGGACGCTTGAACACTGAAGCTTTCTTT.

The V call is TRBV9, the J call TRBJ2-4, with D perhaps matching TRBD2 (7 bases). Germline CDR1 and CDR2: SGDLS and YYNGEE. This CDR3 spans 14 amino acids. V was cut by 4 bases and J by 9 bases, with 17 bases left in between. The CDR3 sequence: CASSPSTGRGIQYF. In DNA, the CDR3 is TGTGCCAGCAGCCCCAGCACAGGGAGGGGCATTCAGTACTTC. Using reference TRBV9 and TRBJ2-4 for the parts outside the CDR3, the full variable domain is DSGVTQTPKHLITATGQRVTLRCSPRSGDLSVYWYQQSLDQGLQFLIQYYNGEERAKGNILERFSAQQFPDLHSELNLSSLELGDSALYFCASSPSTGRGIQYFGAGTRLSVL.